Listed here are 13 T cell receptor delta chains from one sample, sequenced in a study of Vδ1+ human thymocytes. The study's findings and limits: Highly polyclonal TRG and TRD repertoires with Gaussian CDR3 length distributions appeared in thymus.

Sequences come from RNA converted to cDNA by reverse transcription. Multiplex PCR used pooled V-gene forward primers and a constant-region reverse primer to amplify CDR3s. TCRdb re-called the multiplex PCR reads via CATT. Among roughly 50,000 delta-chain clones listed, around a sixth were seen once. Which antigens these TCRs recognize remains unknown. Specimen: Vdelta1+ gamma-delta thymocytes from the thymus. Regarding subset: FACS-sorted CD3+ TCRalphabeta- TCRVdelta1+ TCRVdelta2- thymocytes. These receptors all stem from a boy under three years old who had congenital heart surgery.

This clone appeared a few times. This chain joins TRDV1 and TRDJ1, with D tentatively TRDD2 (6 bases). This CDR3 has 16 amino acids. Trimming took 4 bases from V and 4 from J, leaving 19 bases between them. Germline CDR1 and CDR2: TSWWSYY and QGS. In nucleotides, the CDR3 is TGTGCTCTTGGGGGCCCATCCTTCCCCATAGTCGATAAACTCATCTTT. This encodes CALGGPSFPIVDKLIF.

The chain is built from TRDV1 and TRDJ2; 9 nucleotides match TRDD3. Trimming removed 0 bases from V and 0 bases from J; junction bases left unmatched: 14. The CDR3 totals 21 residues. The germline V gene encodes CDR1 TSWWSYY and CDR2 QGS. The CDR3 is CALGELPKRGYALALTAQLFF. DNA of the CDR3: TGTGCTCTTGGGGAACTGCCAAAACGGGGATACGCCCTAGCTTTGACAGCACAACTCTTCTTT.

This clone appeared a few times. The chain uses TRDV1 and TRDJ1; the D gene is possibly TRDD3 (5 bases). V was clipped by 3 bases and J by 0 bases, with 23 bases between them. The CDR3 has 19 amino acids. The germline V gene has CDR1 TSWWSYY and CDR2 QGS. CDR3 protein: CALGEPNAHLGAHTDKLIF. The CDR3 nucleotides are TGTGCTCTTGGGGAGCCTAATGCCCACCTTGGGGCTCACACCGATAAACTCATCTTT.

A few counts support this clone. The chain carries TRDV1 and TRDJ1, with D maybe TRDD3 (6 bases). From germline, CDR1 is TSWWSYY and CDR2 QGS. The V end lost 9 bases, the J end lost 0 bases, and 32 bases lay between the germline ends. The CDR3 covers 20 residues. CDR3 amino acids: CALRPLCGYSLDPYTDKLIF. The CDR3 DNA reads as TGTGCTCTCCGCCCTCTATGCGGATACTCCCTCGACCCATACACCGATAAACTCATCTTT.

The rearrangement links TRDV1 to TRDJ1; 10 bases are a match to TRDD3. Germline-derived CDR1 and CDR2 are TSWWSYY and QGS. The CDR3 has 24 residues. V gave up 1 base and J gave up 0 bases; unmatched junction bases: 26. Here the CDR3 reads CALGERSFLSSLGDKRAYTDKLIF. The CDR3, as DNA: TGTGCTCTTGGGGAACGTTCGTTCCTTTCCTCGCTGGGGGATAAGCGGGCTTACACCGATAAACTCATCTTT.

This clone was seen only a few times. The chain uses TRDV1 and TRDJ1, with a weak D call TRDD3 (6 bases). This CDR3 is built from 17 residues. The germline V gene encodes CDR1 TSWWSYY and CDR2 QGS. Trimming stripped 0 bases from V and 0 bases from J, with 14 bases between. The CDR3: CALGELLSWGYTDKLIF. DNA for the CDR3: TGTGCTCTTGGGGAACTTTTATCTTGGGGATACACCGATAAACTCATCTTT.

This chain uses TRDV3 with TRDJ1, with 11 bases aligning to TRDD3. V trimming: 2 bases; J trimming: 3 bases; junction bases outside the gene matches: 17. The CDR3 contains 18 residues. The germline V gene encodes CDR1 TVYSNPD and CDR2 GDNSRS (reference sequence). The CDR3 sequence is CAFRHFMYWGIGSDKLIF. CDR3 sequence (DNA): TGTGCCTTTCGACACTTTATGTACTGGGGGATAGGGTCCGATAAACTCATCTTT.

This sequence joins TRDV1 and TRDJ1, with D maybe TRDD2 (5 bases). The germline gives CDR1 TSWWSYY, CDR2 QGS. This CDR3 contains 15 residues. V was pared by 4 bases and J by 6 bases, with 18 bases between. CDR3 protein: CALGALKVPTHKLIF. The CDR3 nucleotides read TGTGCTCTTGGGGCTCTTAAAGTCCCTACTCATAAACTCATCTTT.

This chain uses TRDV1 with TRDJ1, with 8 bases lining up with TRDD3. V lost 3 bases and J lost 11; bases outside the gene matches: 11. CDR1 TSWWSYY and CDR2 QGS come from the germline V gene. The CDR3 consists of 14 residues. This chain's CDR3 is CALGDSVGDACLIF. The DNA for the CDR3 is TGTGCTCTTGGGGACTCAGTGGGGGATGCTTGTCTCATCTTT.

In its sample, this clone was seen many times. The chain carries TRDV2 and TRDJ1; D is unclear. Trimming took off 5 bases at V and 0 bases at J, with 12 bases between the two ends. Per germline, CDR1 GEAIGNYY and CDR2 EKD. This CDR3 spans 14 amino acids. CDR3 nucleotides: TGTGCCTGTGGCCCTAACATACACACCGATAAACTCATCTTT. Protein product: CACGPNIHTDKLIF.

In this sample, this clone turned up a few times. Other DNA sequences in the sample encode the same CDR3. The chain couples TRDV2 to TRDJ1; 8 bases fit TRDD3. The germline gives CDR1 GEAIGNYY, CDR2 EKD. The ends lost 9 bases at V and 3 bases at J; junction bases unmatched: 17. The CDR3 sequence is 16 residues long. CDR3 coding DNA: TGTGCCCCGGGGGGCTACTGGGGGCCGTACGCCGATAAACTCATCTTT. This translates into CAPGGYWGPYADKLIF.

This clone was observed a few times. The chain combines TRDV1 with TRDJ1; D not certain. V lost 0 bases to trimming and J lost 0 bases, with 8 bases between them. Germline-derived CDR1 and CDR2 are TSWWSYY and QGS. The CDR3 contains 15 residues. CDR3 bases: TGTGCTCTTGGGGAACTACACCTTTACACCGATAAACTCATCTTT. This sequence encodes CALGELHLYTDKLIF.

This chain uses TRDV1 with TRDJ1; D might be TRDD3 (6 bases). CDR1 and CDR2 (germline): TSWWSYY, QGS. CDR3 length: 17 amino acids. V lost 3 bases, J lost 8 bases, and 25 bases lay in between. The CDR3 region has the DNA TGTGCTCTTGGGGAGGTCCACGGGGGGGAGCCCTGGTGGAAACTCATCTTT. It specifies CALGEVHGGEPWWKLIF.